This T cell receptor (beta chain) was retrieved from a study of OX40 agonist ivuxolimab in advanced cancers. Whole-study findings and limits: Antigen specificity remained undetermined for the expanded peripheral T cells. At 0.1 to 3.0 mg/kg and by week 6, CD4+ and CD8+ T cells in the blood had expanded clonally. Nonresponders, in some cases, also had low normalized T-cell clonal expansion.

V shed 4 bases and J 5 bases; nucleotides not matched to a gene: 5. Germline V gene data show CDR1 as SGHNT and CDR2 as YYREEE (reference sequence). This CDR3 has 15 amino acids. A remark on this clone: Its antigen is unknown.

TCRdb keeps only in-frame clones here, not all; method: immunoSEQ multiplex PCR. Here the sample spans around 92,000 clones, more than 85% being singletons. Cycle 7 day 1, cycle 4 day 1, and baseline were the timepoints at which blood was sampled. Sequencing used CD4+ or CD8+ T cells sorted from blood, obtained in a trial of the OX40 agonist ivuxolimab. The source is an adult with an advanced solid tumor such as melanoma, head and neck, liver or kidney cancer. V is TRBV5-4 and J is TRBJ2-3, with 12 bases aligning to TRBD2. CDR3 residues: CASSPLAGGKDTQYF. CDR3 coding DNA: TGTGCCAGCAGCCCGCTAGCGGGAGGGAAAGATACGCAGTATTTT.